The TCR beta chain described here comes from a study of cytomegalovirus exposure and HLA in healthy donors. Both 60 Vbeta primers and 13 Jbeta primers went into the PCR. Only in-frame clones appear in the TCRdb table, and some are missing; sequencing was by immunoSEQ multiplex PCR. The table lists about 51,000 clones. V lost 2 bases and J lost 0; bases outside the gene matches: 7. This CDR3 has 16 residues. The germline CDR1 and CDR2 sequences are ENHRY and SYGVKD. The rearrangement links TRBV10-3 to TRBJ2-7, with 7 bases lining up with TRBD1. The clonotype originates from a man in his forties in good health and CMV-seropositive. The sequenced material came from PBMCs. The CDR3 loop reads CAISEGPGTVSYEQYF. CDR3 bases: TGTGCCATCAGTGAGGGCCCCGGGACAGTCTCCTACGAGCAGTACTTC.